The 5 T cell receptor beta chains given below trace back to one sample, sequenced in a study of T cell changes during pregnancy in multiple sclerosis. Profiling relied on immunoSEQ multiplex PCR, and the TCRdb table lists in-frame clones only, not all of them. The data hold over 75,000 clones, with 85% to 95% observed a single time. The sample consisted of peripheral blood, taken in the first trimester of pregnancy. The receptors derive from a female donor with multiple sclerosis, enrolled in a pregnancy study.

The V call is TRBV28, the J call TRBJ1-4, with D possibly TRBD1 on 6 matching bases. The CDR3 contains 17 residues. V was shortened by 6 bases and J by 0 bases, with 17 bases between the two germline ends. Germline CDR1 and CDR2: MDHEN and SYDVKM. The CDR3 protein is CASSGQSISATNEKLFF. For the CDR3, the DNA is TGTGCCAGCAGCGGACAGTCTATCAGCGCAACTAATGAAAAACTGTTTTTT.

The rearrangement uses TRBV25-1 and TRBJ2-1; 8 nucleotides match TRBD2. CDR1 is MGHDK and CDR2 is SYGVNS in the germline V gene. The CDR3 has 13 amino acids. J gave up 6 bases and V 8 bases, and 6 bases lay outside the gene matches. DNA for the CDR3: TGTGCCAGCGGGACTAGAACCCGCAATGAGCAGTTCTTC. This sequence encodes CASGTRTRNEQFF.

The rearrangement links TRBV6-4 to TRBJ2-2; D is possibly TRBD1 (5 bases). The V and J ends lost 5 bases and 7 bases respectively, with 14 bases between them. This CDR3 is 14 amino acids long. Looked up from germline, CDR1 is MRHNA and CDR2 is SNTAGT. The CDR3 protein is CASSQDSGFGELFF. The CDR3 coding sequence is TGTGCCAGCAGTCAAGACAGTGGCTTCGGGGAGCTGTTTTTT.

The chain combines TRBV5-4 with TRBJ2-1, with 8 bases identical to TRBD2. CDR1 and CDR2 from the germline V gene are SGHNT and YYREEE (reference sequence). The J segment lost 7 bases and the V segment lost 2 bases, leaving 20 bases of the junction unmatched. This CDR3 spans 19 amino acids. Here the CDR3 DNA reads TGTGCCAGCAGCTTTTCTTCCGGGACTAGAGTTTTTCGGTGGAATGAGCAGTTCTTC. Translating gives CASSFSSGTRVFRWNEQFF.

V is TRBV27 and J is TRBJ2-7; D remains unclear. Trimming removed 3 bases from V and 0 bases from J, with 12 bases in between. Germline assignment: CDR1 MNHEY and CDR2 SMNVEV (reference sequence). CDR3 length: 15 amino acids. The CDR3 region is CASSFGRPSSYEQYF. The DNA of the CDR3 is TGTGCCAGCAGTTTCGGCAGGCCGAGCTCCTACGAGCAGTACTTC.